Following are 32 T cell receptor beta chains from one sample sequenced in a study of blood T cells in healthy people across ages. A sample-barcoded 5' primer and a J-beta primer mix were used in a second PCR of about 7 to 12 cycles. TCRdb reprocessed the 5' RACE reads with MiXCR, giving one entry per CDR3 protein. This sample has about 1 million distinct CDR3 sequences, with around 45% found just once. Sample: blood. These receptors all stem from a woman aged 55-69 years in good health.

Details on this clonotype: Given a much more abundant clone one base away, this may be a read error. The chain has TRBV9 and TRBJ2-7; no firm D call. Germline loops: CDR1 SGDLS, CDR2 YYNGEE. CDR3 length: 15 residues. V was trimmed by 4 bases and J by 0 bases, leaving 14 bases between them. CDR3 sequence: CASSIDPLSSYEQYF. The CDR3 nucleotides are TGTGCCAGCAGCATAGATCCGTTGAGCTCCTACGAGCAGTACTTC. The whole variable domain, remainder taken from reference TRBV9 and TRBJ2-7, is DSGVTQTPKHLITATGQRVTLRCSPRSGDLSVYWYQQSLDQGLQFLIQYYNGEERAKGNILERFSAQQFPDLHSELNLSSLELGDSALYFCASSIDPLSSYEQYFGPGTRLTVT.

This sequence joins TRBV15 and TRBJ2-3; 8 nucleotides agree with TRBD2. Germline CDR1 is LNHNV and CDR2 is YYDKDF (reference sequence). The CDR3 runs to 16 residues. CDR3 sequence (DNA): TGTGCAGCCAGGGATAGCGGGATGGCTGGCACAGATACGCAGTATTTT. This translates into CAARDSGMAGTDTQYF.

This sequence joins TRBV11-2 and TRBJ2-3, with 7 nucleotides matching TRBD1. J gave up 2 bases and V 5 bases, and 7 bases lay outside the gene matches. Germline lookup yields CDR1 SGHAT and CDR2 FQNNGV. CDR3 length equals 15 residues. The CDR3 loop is CASSPPGQLTDTQYF. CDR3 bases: TGTGCCAGCAGCCCCCCGGGACAGCTCACAGATACGCAGTATTTT. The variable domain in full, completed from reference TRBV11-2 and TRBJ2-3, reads EAGVAQSPRYKIIEKRQSVAFWCNPISGHATLYWYQQILGQGPKLLIQFQNNGVVDDSQLPKDRFSAERLKGVDSTLKIQPAKLEDSAVYLCASSPPGQLTDTQYFGPGTRLTVL.

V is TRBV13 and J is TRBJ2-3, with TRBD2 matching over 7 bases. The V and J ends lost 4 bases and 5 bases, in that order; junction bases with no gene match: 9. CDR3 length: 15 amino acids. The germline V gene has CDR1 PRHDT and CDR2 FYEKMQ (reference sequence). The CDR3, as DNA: TGTGCCAGCAGCTCAGCGGGACTTGGGGGAGATACGCAGTATTTT. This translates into CASSSAGLGGDTQYF.

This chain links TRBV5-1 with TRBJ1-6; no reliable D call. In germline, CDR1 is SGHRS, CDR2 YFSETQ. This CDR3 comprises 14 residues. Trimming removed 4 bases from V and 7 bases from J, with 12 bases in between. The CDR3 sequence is CASSTERINSPLHF. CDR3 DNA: TGCGCCAGCAGCACCGAAAGAATCAATTCACCCCTCCACTTT.

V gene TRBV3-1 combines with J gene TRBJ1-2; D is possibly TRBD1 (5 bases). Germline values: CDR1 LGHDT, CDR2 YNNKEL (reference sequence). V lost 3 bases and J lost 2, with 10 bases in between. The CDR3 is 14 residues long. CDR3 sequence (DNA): TGTGCCAGCAGCCATCGGGGCTGGAACTATGGCTACACCTTC. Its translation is CASSHRGWNYGYTF.

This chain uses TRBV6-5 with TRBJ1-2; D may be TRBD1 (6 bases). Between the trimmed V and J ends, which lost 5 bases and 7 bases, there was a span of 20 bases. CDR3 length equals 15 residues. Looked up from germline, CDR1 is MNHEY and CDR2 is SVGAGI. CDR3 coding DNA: TGTGCCAGCAGTCCGACCGGGACATACCCCTTTGGCTACACCTTC. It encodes CASSPTGTYPFGYTF.

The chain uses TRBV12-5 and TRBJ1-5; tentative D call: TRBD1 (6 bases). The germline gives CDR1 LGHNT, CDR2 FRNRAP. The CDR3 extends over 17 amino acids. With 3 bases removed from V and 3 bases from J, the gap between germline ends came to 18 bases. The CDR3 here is CASGFFDYRDYNQPQHF. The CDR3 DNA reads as TGTGCTAGTGGTTTCTTTGACTACAGGGACTACAATCAGCCCCAGCATTTT.

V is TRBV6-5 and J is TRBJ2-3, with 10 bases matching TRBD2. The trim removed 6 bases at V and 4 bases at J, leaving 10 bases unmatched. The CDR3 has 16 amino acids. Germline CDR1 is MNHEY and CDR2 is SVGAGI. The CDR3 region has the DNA TGTGCCAGCAGCCTTACCGGGACTAGCGTTCCAGATACGCAGTATTTT. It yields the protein CASSLTGTSVPDTQYF.

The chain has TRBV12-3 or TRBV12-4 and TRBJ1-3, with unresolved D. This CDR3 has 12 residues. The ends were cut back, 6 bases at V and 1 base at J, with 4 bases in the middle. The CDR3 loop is CASSISGNTIYF. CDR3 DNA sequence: TGTGCCAGCAGCATATCTGGAAACACCATATATTTT.

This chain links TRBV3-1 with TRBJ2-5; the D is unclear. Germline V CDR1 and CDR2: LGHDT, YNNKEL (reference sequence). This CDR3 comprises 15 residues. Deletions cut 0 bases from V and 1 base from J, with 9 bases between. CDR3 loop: CASSQEQPIQETQYF. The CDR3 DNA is TGTGCCAGCAGCCAAGAACAGCCCATCCAAGAGACCCAGTACTTC.

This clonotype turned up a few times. The CDR3 is CASSSPTSGSETQYF. The CDR3 DNA sequence: TGCGCCAGCAGCTCGCCGACTAGCGGGAGTGAGACCCAGTACTTC. This chain links TRBV5-1 with TRBJ2-5; 12 bases map to TRBD2. Trimming cost V 3 bases and J 5 bases; bases outside gene matches: 5. The CDR3 runs to 15 residues. From germline, CDR1 is SGHRS and CDR2 YFSETQ.

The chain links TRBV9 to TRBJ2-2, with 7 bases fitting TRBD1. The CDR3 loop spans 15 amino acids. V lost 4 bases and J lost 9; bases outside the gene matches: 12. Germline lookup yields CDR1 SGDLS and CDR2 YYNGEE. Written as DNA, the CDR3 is TGTGCCAGCAGCCCCCGGGACAGCCTTCCCAGGGAGCTGTTTTTT. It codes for CASSPRDSLPRELFF. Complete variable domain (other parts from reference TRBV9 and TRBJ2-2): DSGVTQTPKHLITATGQRVTLRCSPRSGDLSVYWYQQSLDQGLQFLIQYYNGEERAKGNILERFSAQQFPDLHSELNLSSLELGDSALYFCASSPRDSLPRELFFGEGSRLTVL.

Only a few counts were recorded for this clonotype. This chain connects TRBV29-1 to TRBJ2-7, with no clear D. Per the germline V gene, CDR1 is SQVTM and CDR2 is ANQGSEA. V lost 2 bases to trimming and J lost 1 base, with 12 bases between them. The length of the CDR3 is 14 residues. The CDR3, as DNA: TGCAGCGTTGAAATCGCCGGTGGGTCCTACGAGCAGTACTTC. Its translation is CSVEIAGGSYEQYF.

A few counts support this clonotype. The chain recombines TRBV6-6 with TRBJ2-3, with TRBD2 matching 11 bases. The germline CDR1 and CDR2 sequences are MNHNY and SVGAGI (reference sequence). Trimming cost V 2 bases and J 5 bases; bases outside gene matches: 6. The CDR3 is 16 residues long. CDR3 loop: CASSYPRGTSGDTQYF. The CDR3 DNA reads TGTGCCAGCAGTTACCCGAGAGGGACTAGCGGAGATACGCAGTATTTT.

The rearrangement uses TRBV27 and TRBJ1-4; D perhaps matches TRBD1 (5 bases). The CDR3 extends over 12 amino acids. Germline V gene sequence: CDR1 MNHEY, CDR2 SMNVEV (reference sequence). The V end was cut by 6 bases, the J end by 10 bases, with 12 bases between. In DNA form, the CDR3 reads TGTGCCAGCAGCCCCCCCGGGGGAAAACTGTTTTTT. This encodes CASSPPGGKLFF.

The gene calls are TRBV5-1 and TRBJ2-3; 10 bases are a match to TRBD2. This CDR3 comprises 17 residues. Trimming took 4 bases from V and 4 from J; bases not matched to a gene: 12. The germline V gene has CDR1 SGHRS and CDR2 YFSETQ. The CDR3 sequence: CASSLGATSGNADTQYF. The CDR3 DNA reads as TGCGCCAGCAGCCTGGGGGCTACTAGCGGGAACGCAGATACGCAGTATTTT.

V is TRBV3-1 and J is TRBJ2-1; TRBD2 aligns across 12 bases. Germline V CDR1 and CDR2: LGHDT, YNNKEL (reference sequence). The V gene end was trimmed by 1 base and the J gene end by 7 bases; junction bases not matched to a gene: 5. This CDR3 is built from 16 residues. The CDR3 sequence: CASSQARLAGVNEQFF. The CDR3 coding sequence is TGTGCCAGCAGCCAAGCGAGACTAGCGGGAGTGAATGAGCAGTTCTTC.

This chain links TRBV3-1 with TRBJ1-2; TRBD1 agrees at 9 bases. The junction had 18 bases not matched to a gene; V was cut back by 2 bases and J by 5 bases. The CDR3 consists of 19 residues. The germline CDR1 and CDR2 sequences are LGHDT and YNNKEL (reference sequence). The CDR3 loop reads CASSQPMDLRQGGLYGYTF. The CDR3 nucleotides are TGTGCCAGCAGCCAACCCATGGACCTAAGACAGGGGGGATTGTATGGCTACACCTTC.

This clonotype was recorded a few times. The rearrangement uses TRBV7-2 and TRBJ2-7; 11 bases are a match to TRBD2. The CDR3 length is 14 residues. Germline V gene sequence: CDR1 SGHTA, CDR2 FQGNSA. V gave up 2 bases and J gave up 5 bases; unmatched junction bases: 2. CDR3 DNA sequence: TGTGCCAGCAGCTTAAAACTAGCGGGAGACGAGCAGTACTTC. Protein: CASSLKLAGDEQYF. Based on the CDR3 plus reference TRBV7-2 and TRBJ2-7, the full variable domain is GAGVSQSPSNKVTEKGKDVELRCDPISGHTALYWYRQSLGQGLEFLIYFQGNSAPDKSGLPSDRFSAERTGGSVSTLTIQRTQQEDSAVYLCASSLKLAGDEQYFGPGTRLTVT.

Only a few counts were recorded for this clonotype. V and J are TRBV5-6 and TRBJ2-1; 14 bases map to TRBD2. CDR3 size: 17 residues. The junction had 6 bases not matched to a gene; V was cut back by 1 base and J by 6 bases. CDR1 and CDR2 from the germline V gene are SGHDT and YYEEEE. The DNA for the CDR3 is TGTGCCAGCAGCTTGTTCTGGACTAGCGGGAGGTCCAATGAGCAGTTCTTC. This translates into CASSLFWTSGRSNEQFF.

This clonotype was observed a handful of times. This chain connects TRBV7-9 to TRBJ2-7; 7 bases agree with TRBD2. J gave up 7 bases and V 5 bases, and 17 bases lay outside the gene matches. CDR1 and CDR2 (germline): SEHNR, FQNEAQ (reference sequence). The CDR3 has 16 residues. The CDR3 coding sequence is TGTGCCAGCAGCAAGCAAGAAACTAGCGTTTCGTATGAGCAGTACTTC. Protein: CASSKQETSVSYEQYF.

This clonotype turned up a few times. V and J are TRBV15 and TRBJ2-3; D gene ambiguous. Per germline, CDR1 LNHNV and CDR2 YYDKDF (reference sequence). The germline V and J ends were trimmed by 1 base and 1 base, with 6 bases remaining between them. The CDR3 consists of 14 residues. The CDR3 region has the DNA TGTGCCACCAGCAGAGGAAGCGGCACAGATACGCAGTATTTT. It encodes CATSRGSGTDTQYF.

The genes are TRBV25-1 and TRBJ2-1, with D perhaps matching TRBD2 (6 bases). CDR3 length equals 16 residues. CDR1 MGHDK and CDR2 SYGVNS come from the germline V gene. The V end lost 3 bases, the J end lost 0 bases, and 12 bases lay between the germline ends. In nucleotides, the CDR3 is TGTGCCAGCAGTGACCCCGGGACTGACTCCTACAATGAGCAGTTCTTC. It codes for CASSDPGTDSYNEQFF.

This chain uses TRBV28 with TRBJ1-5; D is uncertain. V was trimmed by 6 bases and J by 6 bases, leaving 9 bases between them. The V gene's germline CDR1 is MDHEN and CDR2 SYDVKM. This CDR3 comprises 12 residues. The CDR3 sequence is CASSRVPQPQHF. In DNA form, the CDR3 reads TGTGCCAGCAGCCGGGTGCCTCAGCCCCAGCATTTT.

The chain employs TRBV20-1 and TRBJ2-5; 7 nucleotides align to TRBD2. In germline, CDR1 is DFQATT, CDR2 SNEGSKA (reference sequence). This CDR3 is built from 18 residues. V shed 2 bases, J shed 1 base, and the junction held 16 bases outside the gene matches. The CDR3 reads CSARPRGGGRSGQETQYF. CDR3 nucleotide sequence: TGCAGTGCTAGACCCCGCGGGGGAGGCCGGTCAGGCCAAGAGACCCAGTACTTC.

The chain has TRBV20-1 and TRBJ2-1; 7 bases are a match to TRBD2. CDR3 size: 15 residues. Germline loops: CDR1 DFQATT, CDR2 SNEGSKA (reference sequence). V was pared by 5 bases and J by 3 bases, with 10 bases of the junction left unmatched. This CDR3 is CSASRAGNFYNEQFF. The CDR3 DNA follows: TGCAGTGCTTCCCGAGCGGGAAATTTCTACAATGAGCAGTTCTTC.

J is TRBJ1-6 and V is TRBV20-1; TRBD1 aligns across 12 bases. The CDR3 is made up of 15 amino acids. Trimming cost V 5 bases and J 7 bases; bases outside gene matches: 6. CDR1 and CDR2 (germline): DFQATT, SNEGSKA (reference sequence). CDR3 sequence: CSAPGTGGGNSPLHF. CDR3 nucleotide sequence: TGCAGTGCTCCCGGGACAGGGGGCGGCAATTCACCCCTCCACTTT.

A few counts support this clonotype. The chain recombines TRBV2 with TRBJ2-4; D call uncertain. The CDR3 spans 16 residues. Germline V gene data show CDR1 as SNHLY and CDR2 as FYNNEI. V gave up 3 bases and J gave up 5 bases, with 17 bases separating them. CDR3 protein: CASSDGVSRTQNIQYF. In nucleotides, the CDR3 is TGTGCCAGCAGTGATGGAGTTAGCCGTACTCAAAACATTCAGTACTTC.

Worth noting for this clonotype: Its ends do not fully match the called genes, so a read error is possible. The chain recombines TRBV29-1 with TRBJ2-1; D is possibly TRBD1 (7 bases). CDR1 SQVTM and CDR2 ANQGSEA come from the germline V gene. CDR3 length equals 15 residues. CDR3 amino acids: CSVEDPRGRDNERFF. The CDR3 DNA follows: TGCAGCGTTGAAGACCCGAGGGGGCGGGACAATGAGCGGTTCTTC.

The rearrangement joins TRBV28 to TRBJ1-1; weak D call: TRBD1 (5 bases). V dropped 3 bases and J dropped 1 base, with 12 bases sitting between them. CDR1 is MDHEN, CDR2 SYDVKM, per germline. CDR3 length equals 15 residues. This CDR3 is CASSFVTGANTEAFF. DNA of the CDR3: TGTGCCAGCAGTTTCGTAACAGGAGCGAACACTGAAGCTTTCTTT.

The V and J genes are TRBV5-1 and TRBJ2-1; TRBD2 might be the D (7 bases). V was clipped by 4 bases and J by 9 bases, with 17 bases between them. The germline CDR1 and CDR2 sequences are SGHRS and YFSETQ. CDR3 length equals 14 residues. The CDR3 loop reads CASSVSIRGGEQFF. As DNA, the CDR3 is TGCGCCAGCAGCGTTAGCATTAGGGGGGGTGAGCAGTTCTTC.